Shown below are 7 T cell receptor beta chains from a single sample sequenced in a study of T-cell memory formation after mild COVID-19. Via MiXCR, TCRdb re-called the 5' RACE reads, giving one row per CDR3 protein. The repertoire includes 200,000 to 300,000 distinct CDR3 sequences, 16% of them detected once, and around 21% sits in the top ten. Input material: PBMCs or a T cell subset sorted from them (not recorded which). The receptors originated from a man between 18 and 29 years old who had mild COVID-19 (a few samples of this study predate the infection). Cell type and time point are not known.

The gene calls are TRBV7-9 and TRBJ1-4; 7 positions match TRBD1. From germline, CDR1 is SEHNR and CDR2 FQNEAQ (reference sequence). Trimming took 4 bases from V and 8 from J; bases not matched to a gene: 10. The CDR3 runs 15 residues. The CDR3 protein is CASSSLGGLFEKLFF. The CDR3 nucleotides read TGTGCCAGCAGCTCACTAGGGGGCCTGTTCGAAAAACTGTTTTTT.

V usage is TRBV7-8 and J usage is TRBJ2-7; tentatively, D is TRBD1 or TRBD2 (5 bases each). The CDR3 extends over 16 amino acids. The V and J ends lost 7 bases and 0 bases respectively, with 19 bases between them. The germline V gene encodes CDR1 SGHVS and CDR2 FQNEAQ. The CDR3 nucleotides are TGTGCCAGCAATCCCGCCGGGACCTTGAGCTCCTACGAGCAGTACGTC. Residues: CASNPAGTLSSYEQYV.

The chain employs TRBV20-1 and TRBJ2-7, with TRBD1 matching over 8 bases. The germline gives CDR1 DFQATT, CDR2 SNEGSKA (reference sequence). With V trimmed by 6 bases and J by 3 bases, 7 bases remained unmatched. CDR3 length equals 13 residues. As DNA, the CDR3 is TGCAGTGCCCAAACCGACAGGGGCTACGAGCAGTACGTC. Protein sequence: CSAQTDRGYEQYV.

The V and J genes are TRBV6-4 and TRBJ2-2, with D unresolved. The V end lost 5 bases, the J end lost 0 bases, and 4 bases lay between the germline ends. The CDR3 consists of 13 residues. The V gene's germline CDR1 is MRHNA and CDR2 SNTAGT. CDR3 protein: CASSSTNTGELFF. CDR3 nucleotides: TGTGCCAGCAGTTCAACGAACACCGGGGAGCTGTTTTTT.

This clonotype has just a few counts. The chain combines TRBV7-9 with TRBJ2-6, with D tentatively TRBD1 (6 bases). V lost 6 bases and J lost 0, with 15 bases in between. Germline-derived CDR1 and CDR2 are SEHNR and FQNEAQ (reference sequence). The CDR3 is 17 residues long. This CDR3 reads CASSHRVSRSGANVLTF. In DNA form, the CDR3 reads TGTGCCAGCAGTCACAGGGTTAGCCGCTCTGGGGCCAACGTCCTGACTTTC. Variable domain in full (rest from reference TRBV7-9 and TRBJ2-6): DTGVSQNPRHKITKRGQNVTFRCDPISEHNRLYWYRQTLGQGPEFLTYFQNEAQLEKSRLLSDRFSAERPKGSFSTLEIQRTEQGDSAMYLCASSHRVSRSGANVLTFGAGSRLTVL.

The rearrangement uses TRBV4-1 and TRBJ2-2, with D perhaps given as TRBD1 or TRBD2 (5 bases each). V was pared by 6 bases and J by 0 bases, with 14 bases between. The CDR3 totals 16 residues. CDR1 and CDR2 (germline): MGHRA, YSYEKL. CDR3 protein: CASSPFGASNTGELFF. As DNA, the CDR3 is TGCGCCAGCAGTCCGTTCGGGGCTTCGAACACCGGGGAGCTGTTTTTT.

V usage is TRBV6-2 or TRBV6-3 and J usage is TRBJ2-1; weak D call: TRBD1 (6 bases). The CDR3 loop spans 13 amino acids. The germline V gene has CDR1 MNHEY and CDR2 SVGEGT. V shed 6 bases and J shed 10 bases, with 16 bases lying between them. The CDR3 is CASSPGAAEEQFF. The CDR3 DNA reads as TGTGCCAGCAGCCCAGGGGCCGCCGAGGAGCAGTTCTTC.